In its sample, the clone carrying this T cell receptor beta chain was seen many times. The target antigen is unknown. The entry originates in a study of neurological immune-mediated disorders. The time point: longitudinal time-point 2. Volunteers from a blood bank in Maryland, USA, constituted the healthy controls. Regarding the study as a whole: Healthy controls had more TCR clonal expansion than multiple sclerosis, which showed the least, whereas HTLV-1-associated myelopathy showed the most.

V lost 0 bases to trimming and J lost 6 bases, with 9 bases between them. The CDR3 loop spans 14 amino acids. Germline V lookup: CDR1 LGHNA, CDR2 YNFKEQ. Each CDR3 protein is one row after TCRdb ran MiXCR on the 5' RACE reads. The sample has some 60,000 distinct CDR3 sequences; less than 10% are singletons. The sequenced sample was PBMCs. The V gene is TRBV4-2, the J gene TRBJ1-3; the D is unclear. The clonotype comes from a man under 40 in good health. The CDR3 nucleotides read TGTGCCAGCAGCCAAGAAAGCCGGGCAAACACCATATATTTT. Its translation: CASSQESRANTIYF.